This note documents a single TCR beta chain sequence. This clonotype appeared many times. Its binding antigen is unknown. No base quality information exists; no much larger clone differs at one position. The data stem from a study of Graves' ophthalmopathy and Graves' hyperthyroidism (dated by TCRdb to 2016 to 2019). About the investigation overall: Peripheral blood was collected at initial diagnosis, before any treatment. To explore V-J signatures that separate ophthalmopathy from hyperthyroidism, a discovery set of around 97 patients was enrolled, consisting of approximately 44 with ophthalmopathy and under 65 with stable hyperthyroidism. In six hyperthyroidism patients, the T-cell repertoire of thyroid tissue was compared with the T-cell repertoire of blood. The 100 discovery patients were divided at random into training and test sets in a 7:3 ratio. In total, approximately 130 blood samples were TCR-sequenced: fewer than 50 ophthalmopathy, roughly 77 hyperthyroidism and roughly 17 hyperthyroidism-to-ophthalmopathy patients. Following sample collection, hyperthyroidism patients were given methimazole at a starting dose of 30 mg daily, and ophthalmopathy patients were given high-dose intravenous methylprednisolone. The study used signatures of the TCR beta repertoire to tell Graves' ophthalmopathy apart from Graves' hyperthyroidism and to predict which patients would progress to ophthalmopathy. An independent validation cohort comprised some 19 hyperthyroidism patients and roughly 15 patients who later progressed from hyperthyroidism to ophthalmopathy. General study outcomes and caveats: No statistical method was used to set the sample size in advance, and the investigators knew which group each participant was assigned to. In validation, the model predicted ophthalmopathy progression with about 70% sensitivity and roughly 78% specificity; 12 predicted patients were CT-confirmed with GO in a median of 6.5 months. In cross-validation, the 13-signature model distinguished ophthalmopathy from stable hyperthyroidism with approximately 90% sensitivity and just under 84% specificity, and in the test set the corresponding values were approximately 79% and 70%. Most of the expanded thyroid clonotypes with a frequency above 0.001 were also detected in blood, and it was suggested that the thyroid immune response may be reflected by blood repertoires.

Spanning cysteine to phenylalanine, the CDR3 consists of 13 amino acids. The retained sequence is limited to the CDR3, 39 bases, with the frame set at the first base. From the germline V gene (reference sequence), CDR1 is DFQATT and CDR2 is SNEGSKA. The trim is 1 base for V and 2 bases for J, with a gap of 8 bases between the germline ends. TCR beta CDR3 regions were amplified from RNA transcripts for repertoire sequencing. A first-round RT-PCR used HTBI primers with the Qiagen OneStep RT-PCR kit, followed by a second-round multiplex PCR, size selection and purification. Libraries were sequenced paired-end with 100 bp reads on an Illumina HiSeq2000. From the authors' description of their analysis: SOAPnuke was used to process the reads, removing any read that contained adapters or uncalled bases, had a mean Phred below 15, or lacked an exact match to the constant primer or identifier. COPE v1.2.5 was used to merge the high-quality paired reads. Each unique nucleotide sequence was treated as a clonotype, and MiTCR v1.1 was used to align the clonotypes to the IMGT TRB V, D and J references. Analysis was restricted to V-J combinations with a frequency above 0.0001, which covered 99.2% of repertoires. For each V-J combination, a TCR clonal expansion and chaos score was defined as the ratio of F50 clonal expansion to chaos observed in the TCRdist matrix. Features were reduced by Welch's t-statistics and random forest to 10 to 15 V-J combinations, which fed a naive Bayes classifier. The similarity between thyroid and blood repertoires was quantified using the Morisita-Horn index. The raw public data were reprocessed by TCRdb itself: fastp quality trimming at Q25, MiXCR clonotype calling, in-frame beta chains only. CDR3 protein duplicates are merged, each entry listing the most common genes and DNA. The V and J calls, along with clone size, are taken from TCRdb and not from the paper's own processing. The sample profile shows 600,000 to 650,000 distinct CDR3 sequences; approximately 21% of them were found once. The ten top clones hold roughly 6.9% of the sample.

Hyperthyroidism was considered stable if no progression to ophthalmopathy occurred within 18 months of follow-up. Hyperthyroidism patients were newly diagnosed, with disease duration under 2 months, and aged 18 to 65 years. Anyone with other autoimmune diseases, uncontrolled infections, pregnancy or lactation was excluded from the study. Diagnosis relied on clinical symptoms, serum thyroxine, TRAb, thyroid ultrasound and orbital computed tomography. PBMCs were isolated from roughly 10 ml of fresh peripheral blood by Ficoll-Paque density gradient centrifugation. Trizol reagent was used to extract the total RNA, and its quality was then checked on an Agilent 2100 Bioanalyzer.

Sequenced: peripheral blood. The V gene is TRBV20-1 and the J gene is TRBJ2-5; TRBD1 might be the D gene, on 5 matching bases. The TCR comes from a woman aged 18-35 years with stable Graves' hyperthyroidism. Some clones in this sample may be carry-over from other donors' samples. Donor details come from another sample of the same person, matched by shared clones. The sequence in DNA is TGCAGTGCTAGAGGGACACTACAAGAGACCCAGTACTTC. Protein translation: CSARGTLQETQYF.